This is a list of T cell receptor beta chains from one sample in a study of human T cells and chemical hapten exposure. TCRdb redid the calling of the 5' RACE reads with MiXCR, one entry per CDR3 protein. Of about 80,000 distinct CDR3 sequences listed, less than 9.5% are singletons. These receptor sequences come from a male donor in good health. Each CDR3 is given with its conserved first and last residue. Each record gives: clone size, D gene, J gene, V gene, CDR3 length, CDR3 protein, CDR3 DNA. The D gene is left open where the match is weak. Clone size, where shown, is once, few, many, or a class for clones that have expanded.

many,NA,TRBJ2-3,TRBV11-2,15,CASSLDSAGTDTQYF,TGTGCCAGCAGCTTAGATTCCGCGGGCACAGATACGCAGTATTTT
NA,NA,TRBJ1-1,TRBV12-3/TRBV12-4,15,CASSPQRVPNTEAFF,TGTGCCAGCAGTCCCCAGAGGGTACCGAACACTGAAGCTTTCTTT
few,NA,TRBJ1-2,TRBV10-3,13,CAISDPQKVEHTF,TGTGCCATCAGTGACCCTCAAAAGGTGGAGCACACCTTC
few,NA,TRBJ1-2,TRBV5-4,13,CASSLWRNYGYTF,TGTGCCAGCAGCTTGTGGCGGAACTATGGCTACACCTTC
NA,NA,TRBJ2-1,TRBV12-3/TRBV12-4,16,CASSNLAWGHYNEQFF,TGTGCCAGCAGTAATTTAGCGTGGGGCCATTACAATGAGCAGTTCTTC
few,NA,TRBJ1-2,TRBV7-2,14,CASSLPRNFYGYTF,TGTGCCAGCAGCTTACCACGGAACTTCTATGGCTACACCTTC
NA,TRBD2,TRBJ2-5,TRBV5-4,13,CASSVLATETQYF,TGTGCCAGCAGCGTACTAGCGACAGAGACCCAGTACTTC
many,NA,TRBJ2-1,TRBV6-5,15,CASSPRDKAYNEQFF,TGTGCCAGCAGTCCCCGGGACAAGGCCTACAATGAGCAGTTCTTC
many,NA,TRBJ1-2,TRBV5-5,12,CASSLGGFGYTF,TGTGCCAGCAGCTTGGGAGGGTTCGGCTACACCTTC
NA,NA,TRBJ2-5,TRBV7-9,16,CASSSPGPTPQETQYF,TGTGCCAGCAGCTCCCCCGGTCCGACACCTCAAGAGACCCAGTACTTC
NA,TRBD2,TRBJ2-5,TRBV28,19,CASYYYMKEAGEGKETQYF,TGTGCCAGCTACTATTATATGAAGGAAGCGGGAGAGGGGAAAGAGACCCAGTACTTC
few,NA,TRBJ2-7,TRBV19,14,CASSPDRLTYEQYF,TGTGCCAGTAGTCCGGACAGACTAACCTACGAGCAGTACTTC
many,NA,TRBJ2-5,TRBV6-2/TRBV6-3,14,CASSSQGREETQYF,TGTGCCAGCAGTTCCCAGGGTAGGGAAGAGACCCAGTACTTC
few,TRBD2,TRBJ2-2,TRBV5-1,14,CASTIAGNTGELFF,TGCGCCAGCACCATAGCGGGGAACACCGGGGAGCTGTTTTTT
few,NA,TRBJ1-2,TRBV7-9,17,CASSPPLPGTLNYGYTF,TGTGCCAGCAGCCCCCCCCTACCAGGAACACTTAACTATGGCTACACCTTC
few,NA,TRBJ1-1,TRBV7-3,15,CASSFYGNGQTEAFF,TGTGCCAGCAGCTTTTATGGGAACGGACAAACTGAAGCTTTCTTT
many,NA,TRBJ2-1,TRBV29-1,11,CSVEETGTKFF,TGCAGCGTTGAAGAAACCGGGACAAAGTTCTTC
medium-sized,TRBD2,TRBJ2-5,TRBV7-3,15,CASSLVAGGLETQYF,TGTGCCAGCAGCTTAGTAGCGGGGGGGCTGGAGACCCAGTACTTC
NA,TRBD2,TRBJ2-5,TRBV7-6,15,CASSLALAGGETQYF,TGTGCCAGCAGCTTAGCACTAGCGGGAGGAGAGACCCAGTACTTC
many,NA,TRBJ2-3,TRBV12-5,18,CASGLRQTYSGDTDTQYF,TGTGCTAGTGGTTTGCGCCAGACCTACTCTGGCGACACAGATACGCAGTATTTT
few,NA,TRBJ2-5,TRBV27,10,CASSLYPLNF,TGTGCCAGCAGTTTATACCCCCTGAACTTC
few,NA,TRBJ1-5,TRBV29-1,14,CSVGVTGKDQPQHF,TGCAGCGTTGGAGTAACAGGGAAGGATCAGCCCCAGCATTTT
NA,NA,TRBJ2-7,TRBV11-1,14,CASSVLDGSYEQYF,TGTGCCAGCAGCGTCCTGGACGGCTCCTACGAGCAGTACTTC
NA,TRBD1,TRBJ2-7,TRBV5-1,15,CASSLPRDRRNEQYF,TGCGCCAGCAGCTTGCCCCGGGACAGGCGGAACGAGCAGTACTTC
few,NA,TRBJ2-1,TRBV5-1,15,CASNLEGSSYNEQFF,TGCGCCAGCAACTTAGAAGGTAGCTCCTACAATGAGCAGTTCTTC
NA,TRBD2,TRBJ2-1,TRBV7-2,16,CASSLRGTSALAEQFF,TGTGCCAGCAGCTTACGGGGGACTAGCGCTCTAGCTGAGCAGTTCTTC
NA,TRBD1,TRBJ2-7,TRBV7-2,15,CASSFPRQGHYEQYF,TGTGCCAGCAGCTTCCCTAGACAGGGGCACTACGAGCAGTACTTC
many,NA,TRBJ2-7,TRBV18,14,CASSPPAGTYEQYF,TGTGCCAGCTCACCTCCGGCCGGGACCTACGAGCAGTACTTC
many,NA,TRBJ2-5,TRBV7-2,15,CASSLFHSKQETQYF,TGTGCCAGCAGCTTATTCCATTCAAAACAAGAGACCCAGTACTTC
few,NA,TRBJ2-2,TRBV20-1,15,CSASTVAGNTGELFF,TGCAGTGCTAGTACGGTCGCGGGAAACACCGGGGAGCTGTTTTTT
many,NA,TRBJ2-7,TRBV14,11,CASSHLYEQYF,TGTGCCAGCAGCCATTTGTACGAGCAGTACTTC
few,NA,TRBJ1-4,TRBV5-5,11,CASSLNRELFF,TGTGCCAGCAGCTTGAACAGGGAACTGTTTTTT
many,NA,TRBJ1-5,TRBV12-3/TRBV12-4,15,CASSLGRMAFQPQHF,TGTGCCAGCAGTTTAGGGCGGATGGCCTTTCAGCCCCAGCATTTT
many,TRBD2,TRBJ2-7,TRBV15,15,CATRRLSGGPYEQYF,TGTGCCACCAGACGTCTAAGCGGGGGACCCTACGAGCAGTACTTC
NA,NA,TRBJ2-7,TRBV15,13,CATSRGRDYEQYF,TGTGCCACCAGCAGAGGGAGGGACTACGAGCAGTACTTC
many,NA,TRBJ2-2,TRBV5-4,16,CASSLAVGPETGELFF,TGTGCCAGCAGCTTGGCTGTTGGACCTGAGACCGGGGAGCTGTTTTTT
NA,NA,TRBJ2-6,TRBV10-3,15,CAISESVGGANVLTF,TGTGCCATCAGTGAGTCAGTGGGGGGGGCCAACGTCCTGACTTTC
NA,TRBD1,TRBJ1-1,TRBV6-5,16,CASSYSPDRGDTEAFF,TGTGCCAGCAGTTACTCCCCGGACAGGGGGGACACTGAAGCTTTCTTT
NA,TRBD1,TRBJ2-3,TRBV29-1,14,CSSRGTGGTDTQYF,TGCAGCTCACGAGGGACAGGGGGGACAGATACGCAGTATTTT
NA,NA,TRBJ1-1,TRBV29-1,13,CSVDKGLNTEAFF,TGCAGCGTTGATAAGGGGCTGAACACTGAAGCTTTCTTT
few,TRBD1,TRBJ1-5,TRBV7-9,14,CASSNGQGNQPQHF,TGTGCCAGCAGCAACGGACAGGGGAATCAGCCCCAGCATTTT
NA,TRBD2,TRBJ2-5,TRBV7-2,17,CASSPGLAGGLQETQYF,TGTGCCAGCAGCCCGGGACTAGCGGGGGGCCTACAAGAGACCCAGTACTTC
many,TRBD1,TRBJ1-5,TRBV6-2/TRBV6-3,18,CASSYRPAQGTGNQPQHF,TGTGCCAGCAGTTACCGTCCGGCACAGGGGACCGGCAATCAGCCCCAGCATTTT
many,TRBD1,TRBJ1-1,TRBV18,15,CASSPRTGEGTEAFF,TGTGCCAGCTCACCACGGACAGGGGAGGGCACTGAAGCTTTCTTT
NA,NA,TRBJ1-1,TRBV6-1,13,CASSETPRGEAFF,TGTGCCAGCAGTGAAACGCCCCGGGGTGAAGCTTTCTTT
few,NA,TRBJ2-1,TRBV2,14,CASRGGAKNNEQFF,TGTGCCAGCAGGGGCGGAGCTAAGAACAATGAGCAGTTCTTC
NA,NA,TRBJ1-1,TRBV15,19,CATSRVGGLLPGETTEAFF,TGTGCCACCAGCAGAGTCGGGGGCCTACTACCAGGGGAGACGACTGAAGCTTTCTTT
NA,NA,TRBJ2-7,TRBV4-1,17,CASSQEPSGPSVGEQYF,TGCGCCAGCAGCCAAGAACCCTCGGGCCCTAGCGTTGGGGAGCAGTACTTC
NA,NA,TRBJ2-7,TRBV6-6,13,CASSSGTEYEQYF,TGTGCCAGCAGTTCCGGGACGGAATACGAGCAGTACTTC
NA,TRBD2,TRBJ2-1,TRBV7-8,16,CASSLRGLAGDNEQFF,TGTGCCAGCAGCTTAAGGGGACTAGCGGGGGACAATGAGCAGTTCTTC
few,TRBD1,TRBJ1-6,TRBV6-5,17,CASSPVRGRIINSPLHF,TGTGCCAGCAGCCCCGTCAGGGGGCGAATAATTAATTCACCCCTCCACTTT
NA,TRBD1,TRBJ1-2,TRBV12-3/TRBV12-4,16,CASSPRDSLQVYGYTF,TGTGCCAGCAGTCCCCGGGACAGCCTACAAGTCTATGGCTACACCTTC
NA,NA,TRBJ1-4,TRBV7-3,15,CASSLTPVPGEKLFF,TGTGCCAGCAGCTTAACGCCAGTCCCAGGGGAAAAACTGTTTTTT
NA,TRBD1,TRBJ1-2,TRBV12-3/TRBV12-4,14,CASSFRGQTSGYTF,TGTGCCAGCAGTTTCAGGGGGCAAACTAGTGGCTACACCTTC
many,TRBD1,TRBJ2-5,TRBV6-1,14,CASSMDRDQETQYF,TGTGCCAGCAGTATGGACAGGGACCAAGAGACCCAGTACTTC